A single sample is the source of the 26 T cell receptor beta chains below, sequenced in a study of blood T cells in healthy people across ages. A second roughly 7 to 11 cycle PCR used barcoded and J-beta primers. Each CDR3 protein gets one entry after TCRdb re-called the 5' RACE reads with MiXCR. The data show about 1.5 million distinct CDR3 sequences, with 35% to 45% seen just once and over 3.5% held by the top ten. The sequenced material came from blood. These receptors were taken from a woman aged 18-35 years in good health.

The chain carries TRBV12-3 or TRBV12-4 and TRBJ2-7, with D tentatively TRBD1 (6 bases). This CDR3 has 15 residues. Deletions cut 6 bases from V and 0 bases from J, with 15 bases between. The CDR3 sequence: CASSIGQSSSYEQYF. As DNA, the CDR3 is TGTGCCAGCAGCATCGGACAGTCGAGCTCCTACGAGCAGTACTTC.

The V and J genes are TRBV2 and TRBJ2-3, with 7 bases identical to TRBD2. V was pared by 4 bases and J by 2 bases, with 3 bases of the junction left unmatched. Germline CDR1 reads SNHLY; CDR2 reads FYNNEI. This CDR3 spans 14 amino acids. CDR3 loop: CASSGTSPTDTQYF. CDR3 in DNA: TGTGCCAGCAGTGGGACTAGTCCCACAGATACGCAGTATTTT.

This clonotype was detected a few times. The rearrangement joins TRBV7-9 to TRBJ2-3; 11 nucleotides agree with TRBD2. Per germline, CDR1 SEHNR and CDR2 FQNEAQ (reference sequence). The CDR3 is 18 residues long. V trimming: 5 bases; J trimming: 9 bases; junction bases outside the gene matches: 19. The CDR3 region has the DNA TGTGCCAGCAGCACCGATGACCTACTAGCGGGAGAAGAGGGGACGCAGTATTTT. Amino acid sequence: CASSTDDLLAGEEGTQYF.

The rearrangement links TRBV13 to TRBJ1-1; 8 bases are shared with TRBD1. The germline gives CDR1 PRHDT, CDR2 FYEKMQ (reference sequence). This CDR3 is built from 15 residues. Unmatched junction bases numbered 9, after V lost 5 bases and J lost 4 bases. CDR3 coding DNA: TGTGCCAGCAGCGCCCGACAGGGGCAGGGCACTGAAGCTTTCTTT. This gives the protein CASSARQGQGTEAFF. Filled out from reference TRBV13 and TRBJ1-1, the complete variable domain reads AAGVIQSPRHLIKEKRETATLKCYPIPRHDTVYWYQQGPGQDPQFLISFYEKMQSDKGSIPDRFSAQQFSDYHSELNMSSLELGDSALYFCASSARQGQGTEAFFGQGTRLTVV.

This clonotype was recorded a few times. The chain combines TRBV4-1 with TRBJ2-4; D possibly uses TRBD1 or TRBD2 (5 bases each). Per germline, CDR1 MGHRA and CDR2 YSYEKL. The germline V and J ends were trimmed by 3 bases and 7 bases, with 19 bases remaining between them. The CDR3 totals 16 residues. CDR3 protein: CASSQPGVQKGNIQYF. CDR3 nucleotide sequence: TGCGCCAGCAGCCAGCCCGGGGTCCAGAAGGGGAACATTCAGTACTTC.

This clonotype was detected a few times. V is TRBV11-3 and J is TRBJ2-1; maybe TRBD2 (5 bases). The germline CDR1 and CDR2 sequences are SGHNT and YENEEA. The V end lost 1 base, the J end lost 8 bases, and 15 bases lay between the germline ends. This CDR3 region has 15 residues. CDR3 protein: CASSLGAPPGDEQFF. The CDR3 DNA sequence: TGTGCCAGCAGCTTAGGGGCGCCCCCCGGGGATGAGCAGTTCTTC.

The chain couples TRBV20-1 to TRBJ2-3; 14 nucleotides line up with TRBD2. Germline loops: CDR1 DFQATT, CDR2 SNEGSKA (reference sequence). This CDR3 contains 18 residues. V lost 6 bases to trimming and J lost 5 bases; unmatched junction nucleotides: 16. CDR3 sequence reads: CSASGLAGGQVPIDTQYF. Written as DNA, the CDR3 is TGCAGTGCCAGCGGACTAGCGGGGGGCCAGGTCCCAATAGATACGCAGTATTTT.

V gene TRBV12-3 or TRBV12-4 combines with J gene TRBJ2-1; TRBD1 agrees at 7 bases. The J call is in doubt because the DNA end fits TRBJ2-7 better. There are 16 residues in the CDR3. CDR3 loop: CASSREQGTSYNEQYF. In DNA, the CDR3 is TGTGCCAGCAGTCGTGAACAGGGGACCTCCTACAATGAGCAGTACTTC.

The gene calls are TRBV5-1 and TRBJ2-4, with 8 bases identical to TRBD2. The closer fit of TRBJ2-7 to the DNA end suggests the J call may be wrong. This CDR3 region has 14 residues. Germline V gene data show CDR1 as SGHRS and CDR2 as YFSETQ. For the CDR3, the DNA is TGCGCCAGCACTCGGAGCGGGGGCAAATACGAGCAGTACTTC. Protein: CASTRSGGKYEQYF.

About this clonotype itself: This may arise from a read error, as a much more abundant clone is one base away. The chain has TRBV6-2 or TRBV6-3 and TRBJ1-1; maybe TRBD1 (6 bases). Per germline, CDR1 MNHEY and CDR2 SVGEGT. V was trimmed by 5 bases and J by 3 bases, leaving 10 bases between them. CDR3 length equals 13 residues. In nucleotides, the CDR3 is TGTGCCAGCAGTCGACAGGAGGACACTGAAGCTTTCTTT. This translates into CASSRQEDTEAFF.

This clonotype was seen once. J is TRBJ2-1 and V is TRBV10-3; 11 nucleotides agree with TRBD2. The CDR3 has 16 residues. J was trimmed by 5 bases and V by 2 bases; bases with no gene match: 5. Germline-derived CDR1 and CDR2 are ENHRY and SYGVKD. As DNA, the CDR3 is TGTGCCATCAGTGAGCCAACTAGCGGGAGAAACAATGAGCAGTTCTTC. Translating it yields CAISEPTSGRNNEQFF.

This chain connects TRBV29-1 to TRBJ2-1, with 7 bases matching TRBD1. The junction had 2 bases not matched to a gene; V was cut back by 1 base and J by 5 bases. Looked up from germline, CDR1 is SQVTM and CDR2 is ANQGSEA. This CDR3 region has 13 residues. The CDR3 coding sequence is TGCAGCGTTGAAGGGGGGACAGACAATGAGCAGTTCTTC. It yields the protein CSVEGGTDNEQFF.

The sample holds a few counts of this clonotype. The J gene is TRBJ2-5, the V gene TRBV5-1, with D possibly matching TRBD1 (6 bases). Germline assignment: CDR1 SGHRS and CDR2 YFSETQ. Trimming took off 3 bases at V and 5 bases at J, with 14 bases between the two ends. This CDR3 spans 14 amino acids. CDR3: CASSSGQFRETQYF. The CDR3 DNA reads as TGCGCCAGCAGCTCAGGACAGTTCCGGGAGACCCAGTACTTC.

The rearrangement uses TRBV25-1 and TRBJ2-5, with no clear D. This CDR3 contains 14 residues. V lost 7 bases and J 5 bases, leaving 17 bases between the germline ends. Germline CDR1 is MGHDK and CDR2 is SYGVNS. Written as DNA, the CDR3 is TGTGCCAGCATCGGATCGAGGAGTTCGGAGACCCAGTACTTC. Translated: CASIGSRSSETQYF.

This clonotype was detected only a few times. The chain joins TRBV6-2 or TRBV6-3 to TRBJ2-3; no definite D call. The CDR3 has 16 amino acids. V shed 0 bases and J shed 4 bases, with 14 bases lying between them. The germline V gene has CDR1 MNHEY and CDR2 SVGEGT. The CDR3 DNA reads TGTGCCAGCAGTTACTCCCGGAGCCGCCACCCAGATACGCAGTATTTT. This gives the protein CASSYSRSRHPDTQYF.

The chain links TRBV24-1 to TRBJ2-1, with D tentatively TRBD2 (6 bases). The better agreement between TRBJ2-7 and the DNA end casts doubt on the J call. Germline V gene sequence: CDR1 KGHDR, CDR2 SFDVKD. The CDR3 has 15 residues. The CDR3 DNA follows: TGTGCCACCTCTTCCCTAGCGCCGCCCTACAATGAGCAGTACTTC. This encodes CATSSLAPPYNEQYF.

The chain carries TRBV28 and TRBJ2-1; 11 positions agree with TRBD1. The CDR3 has 17 amino acids. The germline V gene has CDR1 MDHEN and CDR2 SYDVKM. Trimming cost V 4 bases and J 0 bases; bases outside gene matches: 5. CDR3 in amino acids: CASSSGQGALSYNEQFF. The CDR3 DNA sequence: TGTGCCAGCAGTTCCGGACAGGGGGCTCTCTCCTACAATGAGCAGTTCTTC.

This clonotype has a count of ten or more. CDR3 nucleotides: TGTGCCAGCAGCCCCGGGACAGGGTCTGACTATGGCTACACCTTC. It encodes CASSPGTGSDYGYTF. The chain is built from TRBV4-2 and TRBJ1-2; 9 bases map to TRBD1. V gave up 4 bases and J gave up 3 bases; unmatched junction bases: 6. The CDR3 has 15 amino acids. Per the germline V gene, CDR1 is LGHNA and CDR2 is YNFKEQ.

The J gene is TRBJ2-1, the V gene TRBV24-1, with D tentatively TRBD1 (6 bases). The J call may be in error: the DNA end matches TRBJ2-7 better. CDR3 size: 17 residues. Germline assignment: CDR1 KGHDR and CDR2 SFDVKD. The CDR3 sequence: CATSEPPQGRSYNEQYF. CDR3 DNA: TGTGCCACCAGTGAGCCTCCACAGGGTCGCTCCTACAATGAGCAGTACTTC.

This clonotype has more than one count but fewer than ten. The chain carries TRBV20-1 and TRBJ1-4; 8 bases map to TRBD1. This CDR3 has 14 residues. After removal of 4 bases from V and 7 bases from J, the junction contained 8 bases not matched to a gene. Germline V CDR1 and CDR2: DFQATT, SNEGSKA (reference sequence). This CDR3 reads CSATGQGLSEKLFF. The CDR3 DNA is TGCAGTGCTACTGGACAGGGTTTAAGTGAAAAACTGTTTTTT.

The rearrangement uses TRBV15 and TRBJ2-5, with 12 positions matching TRBD2. The J segment lost 1 base and the V segment lost 0 bases, leaving 9 bases of the junction unmatched. The CDR3 runs 19 residues. Germline V gene sequence: CDR1 LNHNV, CDR2 YYDKDF (reference sequence). The CDR3 DNA is TGTGCCACCAGCAGAGATTCCCTAGCGGGGGGGCCTAGCCAAGAGACCCAGTACTTC. Translating it yields CATSRDSLAGGPSQETQYF.

V is TRBV2 and J is TRBJ1-5, with unresolved D. Germline CDR1 SNHLY, CDR2 FYNNEI. The CDR3 sequence is 13 residues long. V was trimmed by 6 bases and J by 9 bases, leaving 15 bases between them. This chain's CDR3 is CASRGDGSGPQHF. The DNA of the CDR3 is TGTGCCAGCAGAGGAGACGGTTCAGGGCCCCAGCATTTT.

The chain joins TRBV15 to TRBJ2-3; TRBD2 matches 7 bases. V shed 0 bases and J 0 bases; nucleotides not matched to a gene: 12. The V gene's germline CDR1 is LNHNV and CDR2 YYDKDF (reference sequence). The CDR3 extends over 19 amino acids. For the CDR3, the DNA is TGTGCCACCAGCAGAGATCTGGGGTTAAGCGGGGTTAGCACAGATACGCAGTATTTT. It translates to CATSRDLGLSGVSTDTQYF.

The CDR3 DNA is TGTGCCAGCAGTTTGTGGGTACAAGATGAAGCTTTCTTT. This codes for CASSLWVQDEAFF. The gene calls are TRBV28 and TRBJ1-1; unclear D gene. V dropped 3 bases and J dropped 7 bases, with 12 bases sitting between them. CDR3 size: 13 residues. The V gene's germline CDR1 is MDHEN and CDR2 SYDVKM. The full variable domain, rest sourced from reference TRBV28 and TRBJ1-1, is DVKVTQSSRYLVKRTGEKVFLECVQDMDHENMFWYRQDPGLGLRLIYFSYDVKMKEKGDIPEGYSVSREKKERFSLILESASTNQTSMYLCASSLWVQDEAFFGQGTRLTVV.

This clonotype came up a few times. This chain's CDR3 is CASSPLGGVNEQFF. The CDR3 DNA reads as TGTGCCAGCAGTCCCCTCGGCGGGGTTAATGAGCAGTTCTTC. V and J are TRBV27 and TRBJ2-1; D is perhaps TRBD2 (6 bases). Trimming took 5 bases from V and 7 from J, leaving 15 bases between them. CDR3 length: 14 residues. From germline, CDR1 is MNHEY and CDR2 SMNVEV (reference sequence).

This sequence joins TRBV21-1 and TRBJ2-1; the table's TRBD2 call for D was not verified on the DNA. The tail of the sequence fits TRBJ2-7 better, so the J call may be wrong. TRBV21-1 is a documented pseudogene. CDR3 length: 17 amino acids. The CDR3 loop is CASSKFGGRVSYNEQYF. The CDR3 DNA follows: TGTGCCAGCAGCAAATTCGGCGGGAGGGTTTCCTACAATGAGCAGTACTTC.